These 27 T cell receptor beta chains came from one sample sequenced in a study of cytomegalovirus exposure and HLA in healthy donors (dated by TCRdb to 2015 to 2018). Library preparation employed the immunoSEQ multiplex PCR assay. A mixture of 60 forward primers for TCR Vbeta segments and 13 reverse primers for TCR Jbeta segments was used in the multiplex PCR. TCRdb carries this immuneACCESS record with in-frame sequences only. Its versions omit some clonotypes, under half of them owing to an unresolved V gene in the studies checked, with the rest unexplained. The sample table holds some 170,000 clones, of which around 88% were seen once. Approximately 0.85% of the sample belongs to the ten largest clones. Sequenced: PBMCs. All receptors come from a woman aged 25-40 years in good health and CMV-seronegative.

This rearrangement joins TRBV4-2 to TRBJ2-7; possibly TRBD1 for D (7 bases). V lost 1 base, J lost 5 bases, and 15 bases lay in between. Looked up from germline, CDR1 is LGHNA and CDR2 is YNFKEQ. The CDR3 contains 15 residues. CDR3 in DNA: TGTGCCAGCAGCCAAGGGGCGGGACAGTCCCACGAGCAGTACTTC. Translation: CASSQGAGQSHEQYF.

The chain employs TRBV5-1 and TRBJ2-7, with TRBD2 matching over 8 bases. Trimming took 2 bases from V and 2 from J; bases not matched to a gene: 6. From germline, CDR1 is SGHRS and CDR2 YFSETQ. CDR3 length: 15 amino acids. The CDR3 DNA reads TGCGCCAGCAGCTTACAGGGACTAGTCCCCTACGAGCAGTACTTC. This translates into CASSLQGLVPYEQYF.

The chain employs TRBV28 and TRBJ2-1; 10 nucleotides align to TRBD2. The CDR3 sequence is 17 residues long. The junction had 10 bases not matched to a gene; V was cut back by 4 bases and J by 4 bases. Germline CDR1 and CDR2: MDHEN and SYDVKM. CDR3 in DNA: TGTGCCAGCAGTTCGTACGCCGGACTAGCGGAGTACAATGAGCAGTTCTTC. Translating it yields CASSSYAGLAEYNEQFF.

The rearrangement links TRBV25-1 to TRBJ1-2, with TRBD1 matching over 7 bases. This CDR3 is built from 13 residues. The trim removed 3 bases at V and 5 bases at J, leaving 3 bases unmatched. From germline, CDR1 is MGHDK and CDR2 SYGVNS. In DNA, the CDR3 is TGTGCCAGCAGTGATATGACAGGGTATGGCTACACCTTC. It encodes CASSDMTGYGYTF.

A few counts support this clone. The chain combines TRBV9 with TRBJ2-3; the D is unclear. Germline CDR1 is SGDLS and CDR2 is YYNGEE. This CDR3 spans 11 amino acids. V lost 3 bases and J 3 bases, leaving 2 bases between the germline ends. CDR3 nucleotides: TGTGCCAGCAGCGCTACAGATACGCAGTATTTT. Its protein is CASSATDTQYF.

The chain recombines TRBV5-1 with TRBJ2-7; D is possibly TRBD2 (7 bases). The germline V gene encodes CDR1 SGHRS and CDR2 YFSETQ. V was cut by 3 bases and J by 6 bases, with 22 bases left in between. This CDR3 is 16 amino acids long. CDR3 region: CASSSTPGGGLGEQYF. The CDR3 bases are TGCGCCAGCAGCTCAACCCCTGGCGGGGGCCTGGGCGAGCAGTACTTC. Based on the CDR3 plus reference TRBV5-1 and TRBJ2-7, the full variable domain is KAGVTQTPRYLIKTRGQQVTLSCSPISGHRSVSWYQQTPGQGLQFLFEYFSETQRNKGNFPGRFSGRQFSNSRSEMNVSTLELGDSALYLCASSSTPGGGLGEQYFGPGTRLTVT.

This rearrangement joins TRBV5-1 to TRBJ2-3; 8 positions agree with TRBD1. Germline trimming cut 3 bases from V and 2 bases from J; bases unmatched to any gene: 5. The germline CDR1 and CDR2 sequences are SGHRS and YFSETQ. This CDR3 has 15 amino acids. CDR3 sequence reads: CASSSGQVLTDTQYF. In DNA form, the CDR3 reads TGCGCCAGCAGCTCGGGACAGGTACTCACAGATACGCAGTATTTT.

The rearrangement joins TRBV15 to TRBJ2-6; D remains unclear. The germline gives CDR1 LNHNV, CDR2 YYDKDF (reference sequence). CDR3 size: 16 residues. Deletions cut 1 base from V and 5 bases from J, with 12 bases between. The CDR3 nucleotides read TGTGCCACCAGCAGAGCTCAAAGCCGCTGGGCCAACGTCCTGACTTTC. This encodes CATSRAQSRWANVLTF.

The chain's CDR3 is CASSSPGTGWDYEQYF. As DNA, the CDR3 is TGTGCCAGCAGTTCCCCCGGGACAGGGTGGGACTACGAGCAGTACTTC. The chain has TRBV6-5 and TRBJ2-5, with 9 bases lining up with TRBD1. The tail of the sequence fits TRBJ2-7 better, so the J call may be wrong. The germline V gene encodes CDR1 MNHEY and CDR2 SVGAGI. The CDR3 has 16 amino acids.

This chain links TRBV27 with TRBJ2-7, with D perhaps matching TRBD1 (6 bases). V was shortened by 5 bases and J by 5 bases, with 13 bases between the two germline ends. Per the germline V gene, CDR1 is MNHEY and CDR2 is SMNVEV (reference sequence). The CDR3 extends over 13 amino acids. CDR3 in DNA: TGTGCCAGCAGTCCCTGGACAGCCCACGAGCAGTACTTC. Protein product: CASSPWTAHEQYF.

The chain has TRBV19 and TRBJ2-1, with 11 nucleotides matching TRBD2. The CDR3 contains 18 residues. Per germline, CDR1 LNHDA and CDR2 SQIVND (reference sequence). The J segment lost 4 bases and the V segment lost 1 base, leaving 9 bases of the junction unmatched. The chain's CDR3 is CASSIVFRLAGHYNEQFF. CDR3 nucleotide sequence: TGTGCCAGTAGTATAGTTTTCCGACTAGCGGGACATTACAATGAGCAGTTCTTC.

This clone was recorded a few times. CDR3 loop: CASSLGQTNEKLFF. Here the CDR3 DNA reads TGCGCCAGCAGCCTCGGACAGACTAATGAAAAACTGTTTTTT. V is TRBV5-1 and J is TRBJ1-4, with D perhaps TRBD1 (6 bases). The CDR3 has 14 amino acids. Trimming cost V 4 bases and J 2 bases, with 9 bases left between them. CDR1 and CDR2 (germline): SGHRS, YFSETQ.

The genes are TRBV27 and TRBJ1-5; D is perhaps TRBD1 (6 bases). The V end was cut by 6 bases, the J end by 0 bases, with 12 bases between. The CDR3 is 15 residues long. Germline CDR1 and CDR2: MNHEY and SMNVEV (reference sequence). CDR3 protein: CASSKDRTSNQPQHF. As DNA, the CDR3 is TGTGCCAGCAGCAAAGACAGGACTAGCAATCAGCCCCAGCATTTT.

This clone has only a few counts. The rearrangement links TRBV19 to TRBJ2-1, with 13 bases fitting TRBD2. The V segment lost 7 bases and the J segment 7 bases; nucleotides outside the gene matches: 7. The CDR3 covers 15 residues. Germline V gene data show CDR1 as LNHDA and CDR2 as SQIVND (reference sequence). CDR3 DNA sequence: TGTGCCAGTACCGAACTAGCGGGAGGGCCTAATGAGCAGTTCTTC. Amino acid sequence: CASTELAGGPNEQFF.

The genes are TRBV25-1 and TRBJ2-5; 9 bases fit TRBD2. The V gene end was trimmed by 6 bases and the J gene end by 1 base; junction bases not matched to a gene: 3. Per the germline V gene, CDR1 is MGHDK and CDR2 is SYGVNS. There are 14 residues in the CDR3. CDR3 amino acids: CASRGSGGQETQYF. CDR3 nucleotides: TGTGCCAGCAGGGGTAGCGGGGGCCAAGAGACCCAGTACTTC.

The chain couples TRBV28 to TRBJ1-1; D gene uncertain. Germline V CDR1 and CDR2: MDHEN, SYDVKM. V was clipped by 7 bases and J by 7 bases, with 10 bases between them. The CDR3 is made up of 11 amino acids. CDR3 loop: CASISQLEAFF. The CDR3 coding sequence is TGTGCCAGCATCTCCCAACTTGAAGCTTTCTTT.

The V gene is TRBV5-1, the J gene TRBJ2-7; 7 nucleotides align to TRBD1. The CDR3 is 17 amino acids. Germline CDR1 SGHRS, CDR2 YFSETQ. V trimming: 3 bases; J trimming: 0 bases; junction bases outside the gene matches: 12. CDR3 bases: TGCGCCAGCAGCTCCGACCCCCGGGACAGCTTCTCCTACGAGCAGTACTTC. Protein product: CASSSDPRDSFSYEQYF.

This clone was seen a few times. The V gene is TRBV27, the J gene TRBJ2-2; the match to TRBD2 covers 11 bases. The germline V gene has CDR1 MNHEY and CDR2 SMNVEV (reference sequence). The CDR3 contains 15 residues. V was pared by 3 bases and J by 8 bases, with 5 bases of the junction left unmatched. The CDR3 nucleotides read TGTGCCAGCAGTTTCACTAGCGGGAGATTAGGGGAGCTGTTTTTT. This sequence encodes CASSFTSGRLGELFF.

V and J are TRBV19 and TRBJ2-7; perhaps TRBD1 as D (6 bases). Germline values: CDR1 LNHDA, CDR2 SQIVND (reference sequence). Deletions cut 2 bases from V and 4 bases from J, with 15 bases between. The CDR3 length is 15 residues. The CDR3 DNA is TGTGCCAGTAGTATACCGGGACAAGGTGGGTACGAGCAGTACTTC. Encoded protein: CASSIPGQGGYEQYF.

This chain joins TRBV2 and TRBJ1-4; TRBD1 might be the D (5 bases). V was cut by 2 bases and J by 8 bases, with 15 bases left in between. CDR3 length: 15 amino acids. CDR1 is SNHLY, CDR2 FYNNEI, per germline. CDR3 sequence: CASSETGAGSEKLFF. The CDR3, as DNA: TGTGCCAGCAGTGAAACTGGGGCAGGTAGCGAAAAACTGTTTTTT. Full variable domain (missing parts from reference TRBV2 and TRBJ1-4): EPEVTQTPSHQVTQMGQEVILRCVPISNHLYFYWYRQILGQKVEFLVSFYNNEISEKSEIFDDQFSVERPDGSNFTLKIRSTKLEDSAMYFCASSETGAGSEKLFFGSGTQLSVL.

The J gene is TRBJ2-3, the V gene TRBV18, with D possibly TRBD2 on 6 matching bases. Germline values: CDR1 KGHSH, CDR2 LQKENI. The CDR3 runs to 15 residues. The V end lost 3 bases, the J end lost 3 bases, and 13 bases lay between the germline ends. CDR3 DNA: TGTGCCAGCTCACCCCCGGGACTTGGAACAGATACGCAGTATTTT. Translation: CASSPPGLGTDTQYF. The complete variable domain, with remaining parts taken from reference TRBV18 and TRBJ2-3, reads NAGVMQNPRHLVRRRGQEARLRCSPMKGHSHVYWYRQLPEEGLKFMVYLQKENIIDESGMPKERFSAEFPKEGPSILRIQQVVRGDSAAYFCASSPPGLGTDTQYFGPGTRLTVL.

V and J are TRBV27 and TRBJ2-5, with D tentatively TRBD2 (6 bases). The germline V and J ends were trimmed by 6 bases and 2 bases, with 13 bases remaining between them. Germline CDR1 is MNHEY and CDR2 is SMNVEV (reference sequence). The CDR3 spans 14 residues. CDR3 amino acids: CASRRGVAQETQYF. Written as DNA, the CDR3 is TGTGCCAGCAGGCGCGGGGTGGCACAAGAGACCCAGTACTTC.

This rearrangement joins TRBV7-2 to TRBJ2-3, with TRBD2 matching over 8 bases. In germline, CDR1 is SGHTA, CDR2 FQGNSA. The CDR3 length is 13 residues. J gave up 8 bases and V 5 bases, and 6 bases lay outside the gene matches. The CDR3 DNA sequence: TGTGCCAGCAGCCCCCTGGGGACTAGTACGCAGTATTTT. Translated: CASSPLGTSTQYF.

The chain couples TRBV5-1 to TRBJ1-1, with a tentative D call TRBD1 (6 bases). This CDR3 is 15 amino acids long. Germline assignment: CDR1 SGHRS and CDR2 YFSETQ. The V gene lost 0 bases and the J gene lost 2 bases, with 11 bases spanning the gap. The CDR3 nucleotides are TGCGCCAGCAGCTTGGAAGGCAGGGGTAACACTGAAGCTTTCTTT. This sequence encodes CASSLEGRGNTEAFF.

The chain employs TRBV19 and TRBJ2-7, with 10 bases identical to TRBD1. Germline V gene data show CDR1 as LNHDA and CDR2 as SQIVND (reference sequence). The V segment lost 7 bases and the J segment 6 bases; nucleotides outside the gene matches: 12. The CDR3 consists of 15 residues. The CDR3, as DNA: TGTGCCAGTAAGGACTCCGGGACAGGGGCGTCCGAGCAGTACTTC. It is translated as CASKDSGTGASEQYF. Full variable domain (outside the CDR3, taken from reference TRBV19 and TRBJ2-7): DGGITQSPKYLFRKEGQNVTLSCEQNLNHDAMYWYRQDPGQGLRLIYYSQIVNDFQKGDIAEGYSVSREKKESFPLTVTSAQKNPTAFYLCASKDSGTGASEQYFGPGTRLTVT.

In the case of this clone: The germline gene is not matched at one end of the junction; a read error may be the cause. In the same sample, other DNA sequences code for this CDR3. The rearrangement uses TRBV4-3 and TRBJ1-6; D is unresolved. Germline CDR1 is LGHNA and CDR2 is YSLEER. The CDR3 contains 17 residues. DNA for the CDR3: TGCGCCAGCAGCCAAGATTCCGTGAGCTCCTATAATTCCCCCCTCCACTTT. Its protein product is CASSQDSVSSYNSPLHF.

CDR3 protein: CATYSRRMNTEAFF. The CDR3 DNA is TGTGCCACCTACTCCCGGAGGATGAACACTGAAGCTTTCTTT. The chain carries TRBV19 and TRBJ1-1; D uncertain. CDR1 LNHDA and CDR2 SQIVND come from the germline V gene (reference sequence). The CDR3 has 14 residues. V lost 10 bases to trimming and J lost 0 bases, with 15 bases between them.